This T cell receptor (beta chain) was found in a study of blood T cell repertoires in COVID-19 (dated by TCRdb to about 2020). In terms of the full investigation: The collaborator samples originated in the United States, Italy and Spain and spanned the acute and convalescent phases of COVID-19. The prospective study material was composed of cDNA or gDNA derived from T cells, B-cell-depleted T cells, or PBMCs. The dataset comprised deeply sampled blood TCRbeta repertoires from subjects exposed to, actively infected with, or recovered from COVID-19. The repertoires were released in a freely available public database meant as a resource for research on the immune response to SARS-CoV-2. Samples came from the ongoing ImmuneRACE study (first 160 participants) plus 1,254 subjects from 6 global collaborators. Sample metadata almost always included a de-identified subject ID, COVID-19 status, age in years and sex. Where HLA class I and class II types were available, the types were taken from metadata supplied by the sample provider, not from assay-based typing. The paper as a whole reports these results and caveats: How much clinical and demographic metadata was included differed by source and by participant, and the metadata was provided uncurated.

The CDR3 covers 14 residues, taking in both the cysteine and the phenylalanine. The DNA shown is the 42-base CDR3, in frame from base 1. From the germline V gene, CDR1 is SNHLY and CDR2 is FYNNEI. V is shortened by 6 bases, J by 6 bases, and the region joining them spans 16 bases. In the prospective study, participants were roughly 18 to 89 years old, resided in approximately 25 geographic areas of the United States, and were enrolled through a virtual design. To assign participants to cohorts, the prospective study relied on clinical history that participants themselves reported in a screening survey and a study questionnaire. ImmuneRACE Cohort 3 recovered participants were defined by two consecutive negative NP/OP PCR tests, healthcare professional clearance, or symptom resolution. In the prospective study, mobile phlebotomists collected whole blood, serum and a nasopharyngeal or oropharyngeal swab from each participant. Prospective study participants could optionally give additional blood draws and questionnaires over a roughly two-month period. Prospective study blood samples were shipped either frozen or at room temperature before DNA extraction.

As concerns this clone: The clone's antigen remains unknown. The record has no base qualities; no much larger clone is one base away.

The immunoSEQ Assay, a bias-controlled multiplex PCR, was used to amplify TCRbeta CDR3 regions from genomic DNA. The paper's processing steps were these. Within the assay, amplification of reference gene primers was used to estimate how many nucleated cells each sample contained. Sequence reads were collapsed and filtered to measure the absolute abundance of every unique TCRbeta CDR3 rearrangement. For each sample, productive Simpson clonality was calculated as the square root of Simpson's diversity index across productive rearrangements. TCRdb carries this immuneACCESS record with in-frame sequences only. Its versions omit some clonotypes, under half of them owing to an unresolved V gene in the studies checked, with the rest unexplained. V and J calls and clone size are those listed in that table; D and trimming were worked out from the DNA. This sample gives 400,000 to 450,000 clones in total; about 92% of them show up just once. Jointly, the top ten make up approximately 0.65% of the sample.

The sequencing sample was made of PBMCs or T cells enriched from blood (not recorded which). The sequence came from a man between 18 and 29 years old who had recovered from COVID-19. Here the chain combines TRBV2 and TRBJ2-3; a tentative D call is TRBD2 (6 bases match). The CDR3: CASRRRLVIDTQYF. The bases are TGTGCCAGCAGAAGGAGACTAGTTATCGATACGCAGTATTTT.